These 10 T cell receptor beta chains originate from one sample sequenced in a study of response to subunit inactivated influenza vaccine (dated by TCRdb to between 2018 and 2020). Libraries came from RT-PCR. The sample was run on an Illumina HiSeq 2500. TCRdb itself trimmed the public reads at Q25 with fastp, ran MiXCR and retained productive beta chains. Every distinct CDR3 protein forms one entry, paired with its most common genes and DNA. The sample contains hundreds of thousands of distinct CDR3 sequences, approximately 15% of them found a single time. Around a tenth of the sample belongs to the ten largest clones. The source material was PBMCs from blood, sampled 11 to 12 days after vaccination. Receptor source: a man between 45 and 60 years old who received an inactivated influenza vaccine. Donor details come from another sample of the same person, matched by shared clones.

This clonotype was counted only a few times. The genes are TRBV9 and TRBJ2-5; D is undetermined. The CDR3 spans 14 residues. Germline values: CDR1 SGDLS, CDR2 YYNGEE. Deletions cut 2 bases from V and 5 bases from J, with 13 bases between. The CDR3 DNA is TGTGCCAGCAGCGTTACTCCCTGGGCGGAGACCCAGTACTTC. This translates into CASSVTPWAETQYF.

This clonotype was seen a handful of times. The DNA for the CDR3 is TGTGCCAGCAGGGTCCCCGGCTCCTACGAGCAGTACTTC. This gives the protein CASRVPGSYEQYF. The J gene is TRBJ2-7, the V gene TRBV6-6, with D unresolved. Trimming left V 6 bases short and J 0 bases short, with 9 bases between. The CDR3 extends over 13 amino acids. CDR1 is MNHNY, CDR2 SVGAGI, per germline (reference sequence).

In its sample, this clonotype was seen a few times. The V call is TRBV3-1, the J call TRBJ2-2, with TRBD2 matching 10 bases. V was pared by 3 bases and J by 0 bases, with 7 bases of the junction left unmatched. This CDR3 contains 18 residues. Per the germline V gene, CDR1 is LGHDT and CDR2 is YNNKEL (reference sequence). Written as DNA, the CDR3 is TGTGCCAGCAGCCAGCCACAACTAGCGGGATCGAACACCGGGGAGCTGTTTTTT. It specifies CASSQPQLAGSNTGELFF.

This clonotype occurred a few times. The CDR3 reads CATRPATNEKLFF. Here the CDR3 DNA reads TGTGCCACCAGACCCGCAACTAATGAAAAACTGTTTTTT. The gene calls are TRBV15 and TRBJ1-4, with D unresolved. CDR1 is LNHNV, CDR2 YYDKDF, per germline (reference sequence). The CDR3 spans 13 residues. Trimming left V 6 bases short and J 0 bases short, with 5 bases between.

The CDR3 region is CASSYSDLYEQYF. The CDR3 region has the DNA TGTGCCAGCAGTTACTCGGATCTTTACGAGCAGTACTTC. The chain has TRBV6-2 or TRBV6-3 and TRBJ2-7; no firm D call. Per germline, CDR1 MNHEY and CDR2 SVGEGT. This CDR3 has 13 amino acids. The germline V and J ends were trimmed by 0 bases and 4 bases, with 7 bases remaining between them.

This clonotype was counted at least ten times. This chain connects TRBV15 to TRBJ2-1; 12 bases map to TRBD1. The J segment lost 6 bases and the V segment lost 3 bases, leaving 6 bases of the junction unmatched. This CDR3 spans 16 amino acids. Germline CDR1 and CDR2: LNHNV and YYDKDF (reference sequence). The CDR3 DNA reads TGTGCCACCAGCAGGGGGGACAGGGGGCGCGTCAATGAGCAGTTCTTC. As protein: CATSRGDRGRVNEQFF.

This clonotype was observed a handful of times. The V and J genes are TRBV6-2 or TRBV6-3 and TRBJ1-1, with D possibly matching TRBD1 (6 bases). The CDR3 sequence is 16 residues long. Germline values: CDR1 MNHEY, CDR2 SVGEGT. Trimming removed 2 bases from V and 6 bases from J, with 19 bases in between. The CDR3 bases are TGTGCCAGCAGTTACACTTCAAGGACAGTGTATTCTGAAGCTTTCTTT. Its translation is CASSYTSRTVYSEAFF.

The chain has TRBV20-1 and TRBJ2-1, with 15 nucleotides matching TRBD2. CDR3 length equals 15 residues. Germline-derived CDR1 and CDR2 are DFQATT and SNEGSKA (reference sequence). The J segment lost 4 bases and the V segment lost 5 bases, leaving 3 bases of the junction unmatched. CDR3 sequence reads: CSAPGLAGGYNEQFF. The CDR3, as DNA: TGCAGTGCTCCTGGACTAGCGGGGGGGTACAATGAGCAGTTCTTC.

The sample holds a few counts of this clonotype. The gene calls are TRBV7-9 and TRBJ2-1, with 7 bases matching TRBD1. Germline trimming cut 5 bases from V and 3 bases from J; bases unmatched to any gene: 7. This CDR3 is 15 amino acids long. CDR1 SEHNR and CDR2 FQNEAQ come from the germline V gene (reference sequence). As DNA, the CDR3 is TGTGCCAGCAGCCCGGGACAGTCCCTCTACAATGAGCAGTTCTTC. Protein sequence: CASSPGQSLYNEQFF.

This clonotype has just a few counts. The chain links TRBV24-1 to TRBJ2-5; 12 bases map to TRBD2. The CDR3 spans 16 residues. Germline V CDR1 and CDR2: KGHDR, SFDVKD. Losses at the gene ends were 0 bases for V and 3 bases for J; bases not matched to a gene: 1. The CDR3 protein is CATSDLGLAGKETQYF. DNA for the CDR3: TGTGCCACCAGTGATTTGGGACTAGCGGGAAAAGAGACCCAGTACTTC.